Each of the 21 T cell receptor beta chains below was sequenced from the same sample in a study of shared clonotypes between healthy human individuals. Assay used: immunoSEQ multiplex PCR; TCRdb lists only in-frame clones, some missing. Seen here are approximately 700,000 clones, roughly 72% observed once, and the top ten hold around 1.7%. Sequencing used memory CD4+ T cells sorted from blood. Subset reported: CD45RA-negative fraction. These receptor sequences come from a young woman in good health.

The V and J genes are TRBV2 and TRBJ2-1; D call uncertain. The CDR3 loop spans 10 amino acids. With 8 bases removed from V and 7 bases from J, the gap between germline ends came to 6 bases. Germline values: CDR1 SNHLY, CDR2 FYNNEI. The DNA for the CDR3 is TGTGCCAGCGGTTTAAATGAGCAGTTCTTC. This encodes CASGLNEQFF.

A few counts support this clone. The CDR3 spells CASRSHRDTDTQYF. The CDR3 region has the DNA TGTGCCAGCAGGTCACACCGGGACACAGATACGCAGTATTTT. The V gene is TRBV27, the J gene TRBJ2-3; D is possibly TRBD2 (5 bases). Between the trimmed V and J ends, which lost 6 bases and 2 bases, there was a span of 12 bases. The CDR3 has 14 amino acids. The germline V gene has CDR1 MNHEY and CDR2 SMNVEV (reference sequence).

This clone has more than one count but fewer than ten. The chain joins TRBV30 to TRBJ2-7, with D unresolved. There are 13 residues in the CDR3. The V gene lost 2 bases and the J gene lost 5 bases, with 13 bases spanning the gap. CDR1 is GTSNPN, CDR2 SVGIG, per germline (reference sequence). The CDR3 loop reads CAWSYNLGNEQYF. CDR3 DNA: TGTGCCTGGAGTTACAACCTAGGGAACGAGCAGTACTTC.

The chain has TRBV13 and TRBJ2-2; D unclear. This CDR3 contains 16 residues. The ends were cut back, 5 bases at V and 0 bases at J, with 13 bases in the middle. The germline CDR1 and CDR2 sequences are PRHDT and FYEKMQ (reference sequence). CDR3 bases: TGTGCCAGCAGCCCACAATTTTACGCGAACACCGGGGAGCTGTTTTTT. It encodes CASSPQFYANTGELFF.

This clone has only one observation. The V and J genes are TRBV5-6 and TRBJ2-2, with a tentative D call TRBD2 (5 bases). The germline V gene encodes CDR1 SGHDT and CDR2 YYEEEE. The CDR3 totals 15 residues. Trimming left V 2 bases short and J 6 bases short, with 14 bases between. CDR3 protein: CASSFRGLVAGELFF. The DNA for the CDR3 is TGTGCCAGCAGCTTTAGAGGGTTAGTGGCCGGGGAGCTGTTTTTT.

This chain links TRBV27 with TRBJ2-3, with 8 bases fitting TRBD2. J gave up 7 bases and V 5 bases, and 11 bases lay outside the gene matches. The germline V gene has CDR1 MNHEY and CDR2 SMNVEV (reference sequence). This CDR3 has 15 residues. CDR3 region: CASSTPGGVKYTQYF. The CDR3 bases are TGTGCCAGCAGTACTCCGGGAGGGGTCAAGTATACGCAGTATTTT.

The genes are TRBV28 and TRBJ2-5; D might be TRBD1 (6 bases). The CDR3 covers 15 residues. CDR1 is MDHEN and CDR2 is SYDVKM in the germline V gene. The V and J ends lost 5 bases and 4 bases respectively, with 17 bases between them. The CDR3 here is CASSATGIARETQYF. DNA for the CDR3: TGTGCCAGCAGTGCCACAGGGATAGCGAGAGAGACCCAGTACTTC.

This clone has ten or more counts. Other DNA sequences in this specimen translate into the identical CDR3. The chain recombines TRBV7-2 with TRBJ1-1; TRBD1 agrees at 8 bases. The CDR3 is 13 residues long. The V gene's germline CDR1 is SGHTA and CDR2 FQGNSA. V lost 5 bases, J lost 3 bases, and 2 bases stayed unmatched. CDR3 nucleotides: TGTGCCAGCAGCCAACAGGGGGACACTGAAGCTTTCTTT. Translating it yields CASSQQGDTEAFF.

This chain connects TRBV19 to TRBJ2-7; D is perhaps TRBD1 (6 bases). V gave up 1 base and J gave up 5 bases, with 15 bases separating them. The CDR3 consists of 15 residues. Germline V gene lookup returns CDR1 LNHDA and CDR2 SQIVND (reference sequence). The chain's CDR3 is CASSIARGSLHEQYF. Here the CDR3 DNA reads TGTGCCAGTAGTATAGCCAGGGGCTCCCTTCACGAGCAGTACTTC.

This chain connects TRBV5-6 to TRBJ1-5; D is possibly TRBD1 (6 bases). Germline V gene data show CDR1 as SGHDT and CDR2 as YYEEEE. This CDR3 region has 16 residues. Trimming stripped 3 bases from V and 0 bases from J, with 13 bases between. The CDR3 region has the DNA TGTGCCAGCAGCTCTTTACAGGGAAATAGCAATCAGCCCCAGCATTTT. Encoded protein: CASSSLQGNSNQPQHF.

The V gene is TRBV2, the J gene TRBJ2-7; no clear D. The CDR3 totals 11 residues. The V end was cut by 3 bases, the J end by 6 bases, with 6 bases between. Per the germline V gene, CDR1 is SNHLY and CDR2 is FYNNEI. The CDR3 reads CASSDEREQYF. In nucleotides, the CDR3 is TGTGCCAGCAGTGACGAGCGCGAGCAGTACTTC.

The chain links TRBV7-9 to TRBJ2-1; TRBD2 matches 9 bases. The CDR3 length is 15 residues. Germline loops: CDR1 SEHNR, CDR2 FQNEAQ (reference sequence). J lost 8 bases, V lost 3 bases, and 8 bases had no gene match. This chain's CDR3 is CASSLAGGPWDEQFF. CDR3 nucleotides: TGTGCCAGCAGCTTGGCGGGAGGGCCTTGGGATGAGCAGTTCTTC. Full variable domain (remainder filled in from reference TRBV7-9 and TRBJ2-1): DTGVSQNPRHKITKRGQNVTFRCDPISEHNRLYWYRQTLGQGPEFLTYFQNEAQLEKSRLLSDRFSAERPKGSFSTLEIQRTEQGDSAMYLCASSLAGGPWDEQFFGPGTRLTVL.

The CDR3 DNA sequence: TGTGCCAGCAGCTTGGGATGGACTAGCGGGAATTCAGATACGCAGTATTTT. It specifies CASSLGWTSGNSDTQYF. The rearrangement joins TRBV5-8 to TRBJ2-3, with 12 bases aligning to TRBD2. Losses at the gene ends were 0 bases for V and 4 bases for J; bases not matched to a gene: 6. Germline lookup yields CDR1 SGHTS and CDR2 YDEGEE. The CDR3 has 17 amino acids.

This CDR3 is CASSLDPTGVTAFF. The CDR3 DNA follows: TGTGCCAGCAGCTTAGATCCGACAGGGGTAACGGCTTTCTTT. The chain uses TRBV11-2 and TRBJ1-1; TRBD1 aligns across 8 bases. From germline, CDR1 is SGHAT and CDR2 FQNNGV. V gave up 0 bases and J gave up 11 bases; unmatched junction bases: 8. This CDR3 has 14 amino acids.

The rearrangement uses TRBV27 and TRBJ1-2, with TRBD1 matching 7 bases. This CDR3 has 15 residues. The J segment lost 6 bases and the V segment lost 5 bases, leaving 12 bases of the junction unmatched. Per germline, CDR1 MNHEY and CDR2 SMNVEV (reference sequence). CDR3 protein: CASSPRGRGENGYTF. CDR3 sequence (DNA): TGTGCCAGCAGTCCGAGGGGGCGAGGGGAGAATGGCTACACCTTC.

The chain employs TRBV9 and TRBJ2-3; 7 bases are shared with TRBD1. Trimming took 1 base from V and 3 from J; bases not matched to a gene: 5. Germline lookup yields CDR1 SGDLS and CDR2 YYNGEE. The CDR3 length is 15 residues. The CDR3 here is CASSVTQGKTDTQYF. In DNA, the CDR3 is TGTGCCAGCAGCGTAACACAGGGGAAGACAGATACGCAGTATTTT. Full variable domain (remainder filled in from reference TRBV9 and TRBJ2-3): DSGVTQTPKHLITATGQRVTLRCSPRSGDLSVYWYQQSLDQGLQFLIQYYNGEERAKGNILERFSAQQFPDLHSELNLSSLELGDSALYFCASSVTQGKTDTQYFGPGTRLTVL.

The chain is built from TRBV2 and TRBJ1-2; tentatively, D is TRBD1 (5 bases). The CDR3 loop spans 16 amino acids. Germline V gene sequence: CDR1 SNHLY, CDR2 FYNNEI. V was pared by 4 bases and J by 1 base, with 16 bases between. Written as DNA, the CDR3 is TGTGCCAGCAGTGGACCTTTAGGGACCGGTAACTATGGCTACACCTTC. Translation gives CASSGPLGTGNYGYTF.

The chain carries TRBV20-1 and TRBJ1-2, with D unclear. The V and J ends lost 3 bases and 8 bases respectively, with 10 bases between them. Germline assignment: CDR1 DFQATT and CDR2 SNEGSKA (reference sequence). The CDR3 sequence is 11 residues long. CDR3 bases: TGCAGTGCTAGCCAGAATGGGGGCTACACCTTC. Residues: CSASQNGGYTF.

This clone was seen just once. The chain carries TRBV5-4 and TRBJ1-1; TRBD1 aligns across 11 bases. The V and J ends lost 3 bases and 4 bases, in that order; junction bases with no gene match: 2. The CDR3 loop spans 14 amino acids. Germline CDR1 SGHNT, CDR2 YYREEE (reference sequence). CDR3 amino acids: CASSSGQGATEAFF. The CDR3 region has the DNA TGTGCCAGCAGCTCTGGACAGGGGGCCACTGAAGCTTTCTTT.

This clone has at least ten counts. This CDR3 is also generated by other DNA sequences in the sample. V gene TRBV5-1 combines with J gene TRBJ2-2; maybe TRBD1 (5 bases). The CDR3 runs 13 residues. Germline CDR1 and CDR2: SGHRS and YFSETQ. Between the trimmed V and J ends, which lost 3 bases and 5 bases, there was a span of 8 bases. CDR3 in DNA: TGCGCCAGCAGCTACGGACAAACCGGGGAGCTGTTTTTT. Amino acid sequence: CASSYGQTGELFF.

The rearrangement joins TRBV11-2 to TRBJ2-7; the D gene is possibly TRBD1 (6 bases). Germline-derived CDR1 and CDR2 are SGHAT and FQNNGV. The CDR3 has 15 amino acids. Trimming took 1 base from V and 6 from J, leaving 16 bases between them. The CDR3 is CASSLGTASPLEQYF. In DNA, the CDR3 is TGTGCCAGCAGCTTAGGGACAGCATCTCCTCTCGAGCAGTACTTC.